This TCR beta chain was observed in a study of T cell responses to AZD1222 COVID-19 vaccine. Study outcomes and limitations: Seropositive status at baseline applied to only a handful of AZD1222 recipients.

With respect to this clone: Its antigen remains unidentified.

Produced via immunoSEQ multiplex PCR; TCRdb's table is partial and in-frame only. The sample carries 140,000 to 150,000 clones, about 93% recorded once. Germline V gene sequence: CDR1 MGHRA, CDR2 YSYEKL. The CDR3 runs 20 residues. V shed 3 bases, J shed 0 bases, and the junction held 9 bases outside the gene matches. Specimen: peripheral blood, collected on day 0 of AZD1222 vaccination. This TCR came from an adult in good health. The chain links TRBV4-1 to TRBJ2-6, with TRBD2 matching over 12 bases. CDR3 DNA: TGCGCCAGCAGCCACGGACTAGCGGGGCAGATTTCCTCTGGGGCCAACGTCCTGACTTTC. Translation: CASSHGLAGQISSGANVLTF.